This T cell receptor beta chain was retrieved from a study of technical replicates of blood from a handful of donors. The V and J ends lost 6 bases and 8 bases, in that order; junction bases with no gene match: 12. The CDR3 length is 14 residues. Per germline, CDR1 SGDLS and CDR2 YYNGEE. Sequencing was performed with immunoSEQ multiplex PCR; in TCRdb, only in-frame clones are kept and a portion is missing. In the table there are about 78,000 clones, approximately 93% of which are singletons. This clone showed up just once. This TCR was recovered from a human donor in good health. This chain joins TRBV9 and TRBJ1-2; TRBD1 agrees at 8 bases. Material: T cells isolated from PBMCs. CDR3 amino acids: CASKGGTGRRGYTF. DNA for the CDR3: TGTGCCAGCAAAGGGGGGACAGGTCGGAGGGGCTACACCTTC.